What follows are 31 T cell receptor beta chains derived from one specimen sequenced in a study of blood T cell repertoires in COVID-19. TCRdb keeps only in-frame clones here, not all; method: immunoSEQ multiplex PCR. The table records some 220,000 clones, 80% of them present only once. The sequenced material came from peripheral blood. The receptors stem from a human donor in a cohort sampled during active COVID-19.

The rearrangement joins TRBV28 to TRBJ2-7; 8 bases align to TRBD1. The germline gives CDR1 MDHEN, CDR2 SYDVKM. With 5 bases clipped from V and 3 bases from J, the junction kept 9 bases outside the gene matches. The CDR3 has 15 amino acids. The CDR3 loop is CASSAQGAWGYEQYF. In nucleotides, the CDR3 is TGTGCCAGCAGTGCGCAGGGGGCTTGGGGCTACGAGCAGTACTTC.

CDR3 in DNA: TGTGCCACCAGTGCCGCAGGGGTCTCTGGGGCCAACGTCCTGACTTTC. Residues: CATSAAGVSGANVLTF. The V call is TRBV24-1, the J call TRBJ2-6, with TRBD1 as a possible D gene (6 bases). Germline CDR1 and CDR2: KGHDR and SFDVKD. Trimming removed 5 bases from V and 0 bases from J, with 10 bases in between. The CDR3 covers 16 residues.

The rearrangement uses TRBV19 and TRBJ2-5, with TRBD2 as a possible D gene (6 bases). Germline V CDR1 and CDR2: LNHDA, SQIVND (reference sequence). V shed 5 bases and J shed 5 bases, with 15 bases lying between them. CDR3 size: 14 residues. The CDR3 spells CASSRGSPRETQYF. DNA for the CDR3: TGTGCCAGTAGTCGGGGGTCTCCTCGTGAGACCCAGTACTTC.

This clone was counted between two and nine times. CDR3 nucleotide sequence: TGCGCCAGCAGCCAAGCCCGGGGGAACTATGGCTACACCTTC. Its translation is CASSQARGNYGYTF. This chain uses TRBV4-1 with TRBJ1-2, with D possibly being TRBD1 (5 bases). CDR1 MGHRA and CDR2 YSYEKL come from the germline V gene. The length of the CDR3 is 14 residues. V gave up 1 base and J gave up 2 bases, with 8 bases separating them.

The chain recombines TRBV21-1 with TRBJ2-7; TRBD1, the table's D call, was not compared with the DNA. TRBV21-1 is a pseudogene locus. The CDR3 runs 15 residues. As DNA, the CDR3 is TGTGCCAGCAGCAAATGGGACAGCCCATTCTACGAGCAGTACTTC. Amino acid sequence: CASSKWDSPFYEQYF.

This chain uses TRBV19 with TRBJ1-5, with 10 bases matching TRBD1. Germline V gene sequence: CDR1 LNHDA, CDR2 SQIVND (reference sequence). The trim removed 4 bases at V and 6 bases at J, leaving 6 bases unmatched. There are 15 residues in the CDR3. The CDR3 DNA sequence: TGTGCCAGTAGTAAGACAGGGGGCGCCTTTCAGCCCCAGCATTTT. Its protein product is CASSKTGGAFQPQHF.

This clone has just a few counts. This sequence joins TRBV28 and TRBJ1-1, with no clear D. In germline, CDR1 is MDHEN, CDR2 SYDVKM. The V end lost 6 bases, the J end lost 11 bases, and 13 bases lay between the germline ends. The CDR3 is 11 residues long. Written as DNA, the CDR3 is TGTGCCAGCAGGGAGGGAGAGGTCGCTTTCTTT. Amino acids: CASREGEVAFF. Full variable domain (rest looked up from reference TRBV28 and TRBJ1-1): DVKVTQSSRYLVKRTGEKVFLECVQDMDHENMFWYRQDPGLGLRLIYFSYDVKMKEKGDIPEGYSVSREKKERFSLILESASTNQTSMYLCASREGEVAFFGQGTRLTVV.

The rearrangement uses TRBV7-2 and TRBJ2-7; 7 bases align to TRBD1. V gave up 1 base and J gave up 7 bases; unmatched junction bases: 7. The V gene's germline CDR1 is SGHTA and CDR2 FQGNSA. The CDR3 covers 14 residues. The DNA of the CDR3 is TGTGCCAGCAGCTTAGGATTGCACAGGGGAGAGCAGTACTTC. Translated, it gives CASSLGLHRGEQYF.

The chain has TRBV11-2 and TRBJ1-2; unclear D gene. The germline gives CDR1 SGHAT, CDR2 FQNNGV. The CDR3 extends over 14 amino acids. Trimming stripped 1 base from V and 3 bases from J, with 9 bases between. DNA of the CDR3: TGTGCCAGCAGCTTAGGGCGGGCGGACTATGGCTACACCTTC. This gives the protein CASSLGRADYGYTF.

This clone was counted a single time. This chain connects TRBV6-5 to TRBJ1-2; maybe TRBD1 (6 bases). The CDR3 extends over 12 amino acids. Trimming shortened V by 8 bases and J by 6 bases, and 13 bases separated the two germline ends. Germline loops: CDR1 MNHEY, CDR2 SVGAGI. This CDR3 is CASLGAGHGYTF. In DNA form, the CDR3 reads TGTGCCAGCTTGGGGGCGGGCCATGGCTACACCTTC.

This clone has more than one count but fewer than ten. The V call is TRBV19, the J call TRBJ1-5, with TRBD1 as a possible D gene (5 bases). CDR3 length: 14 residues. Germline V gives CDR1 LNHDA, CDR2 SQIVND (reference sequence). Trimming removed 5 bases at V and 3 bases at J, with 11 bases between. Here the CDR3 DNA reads TGTGCCAGTAGTCCGGGACTGCCCAATCAGCCCCAGCATTTT. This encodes CASSPGLPNQPQHF.

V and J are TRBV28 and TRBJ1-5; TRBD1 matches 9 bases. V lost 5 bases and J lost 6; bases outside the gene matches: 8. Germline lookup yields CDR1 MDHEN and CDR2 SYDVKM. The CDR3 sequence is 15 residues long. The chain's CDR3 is CASSGGTGLTQPQHF. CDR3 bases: TGTGCCAGCAGTGGGGGGACAGGGCTGACTCAGCCCCAGCATTTT.

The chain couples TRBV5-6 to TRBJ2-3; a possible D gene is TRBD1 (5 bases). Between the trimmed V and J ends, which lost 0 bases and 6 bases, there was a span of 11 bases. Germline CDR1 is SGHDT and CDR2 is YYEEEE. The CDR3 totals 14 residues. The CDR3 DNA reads TGTGCCAGCAGCTTGGGGGCAGGGTGGGATACGCAGTATTTT. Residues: CASSLGAGWDTQYF.

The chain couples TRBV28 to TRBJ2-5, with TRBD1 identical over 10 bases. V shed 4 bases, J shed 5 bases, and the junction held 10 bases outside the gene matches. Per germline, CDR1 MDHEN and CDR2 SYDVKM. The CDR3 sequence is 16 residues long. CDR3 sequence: CASSSGTTGGGETQYF. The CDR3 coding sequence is TGTGCCAGCAGTTCCGGAACGACAGGGGGCGGCGAGACCCAGTACTTC.

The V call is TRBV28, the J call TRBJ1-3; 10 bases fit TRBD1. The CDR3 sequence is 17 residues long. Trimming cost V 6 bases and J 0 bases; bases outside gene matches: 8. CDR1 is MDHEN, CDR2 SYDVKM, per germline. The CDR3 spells CASRYPTGGRSGNTIYF. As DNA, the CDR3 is TGTGCCAGCAGGTATCCGACAGGGGGCCGCTCTGGAAACACCATATATTTT. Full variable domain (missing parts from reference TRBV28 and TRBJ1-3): DVKVTQSSRYLVKRTGEKVFLECVQDMDHENMFWYRQDPGLGLRLIYFSYDVKMKEKGDIPEGYSVSREKKERFSLILESASTNQTSMYLCASRYPTGGRSGNTIYFGEGSWLTVV.

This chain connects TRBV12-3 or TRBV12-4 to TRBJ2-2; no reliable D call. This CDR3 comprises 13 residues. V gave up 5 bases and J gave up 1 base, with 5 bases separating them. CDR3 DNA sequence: TGTGCCAGCAGTATGAGGAACACCGGGGAGCTGTTTTTT. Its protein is CASSMRNTGELFF.

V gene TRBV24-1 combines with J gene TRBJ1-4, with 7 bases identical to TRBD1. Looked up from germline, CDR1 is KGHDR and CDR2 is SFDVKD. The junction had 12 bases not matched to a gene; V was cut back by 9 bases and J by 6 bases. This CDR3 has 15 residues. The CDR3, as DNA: TGTGCCACCTCGGAGGGGGCAGGGGCTTATGAAAAACTGTTTTTT. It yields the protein CATSEGAGAYEKLFF.

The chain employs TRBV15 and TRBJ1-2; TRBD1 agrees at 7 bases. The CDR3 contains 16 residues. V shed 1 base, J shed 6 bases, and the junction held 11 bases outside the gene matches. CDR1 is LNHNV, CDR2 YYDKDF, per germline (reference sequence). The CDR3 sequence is CATSRGLQGGGDGYTF. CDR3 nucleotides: TGTGCCACCAGCAGAGGCCTTCAGGGGGGTGGGGATGGCTACACCTTC.

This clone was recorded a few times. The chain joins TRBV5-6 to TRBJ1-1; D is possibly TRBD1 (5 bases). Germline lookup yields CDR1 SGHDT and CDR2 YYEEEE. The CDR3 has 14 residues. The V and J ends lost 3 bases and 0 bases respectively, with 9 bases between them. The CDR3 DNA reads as TGTGCCAGCAGCTCGACAGTCATGAACACTGAAGCTTTCTTT. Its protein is CASSSTVMNTEAFF.

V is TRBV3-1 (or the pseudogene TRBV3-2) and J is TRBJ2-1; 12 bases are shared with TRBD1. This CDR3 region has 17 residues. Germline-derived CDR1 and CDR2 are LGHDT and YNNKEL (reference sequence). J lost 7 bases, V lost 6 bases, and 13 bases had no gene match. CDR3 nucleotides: TGTGCCAGCAGTCCAAAATCGGGACAGGGGGCGGGTAATGAGCAGTTCTTC. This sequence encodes CASSPKSGQGAGNEQFF.

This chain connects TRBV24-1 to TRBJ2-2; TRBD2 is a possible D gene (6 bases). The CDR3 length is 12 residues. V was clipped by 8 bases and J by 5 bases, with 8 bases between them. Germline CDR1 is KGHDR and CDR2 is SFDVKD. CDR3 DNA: TGTGCCACCACGCGGGGTACCGGGGAGCTGTTTTTT. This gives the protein CATTRGTGELFF.

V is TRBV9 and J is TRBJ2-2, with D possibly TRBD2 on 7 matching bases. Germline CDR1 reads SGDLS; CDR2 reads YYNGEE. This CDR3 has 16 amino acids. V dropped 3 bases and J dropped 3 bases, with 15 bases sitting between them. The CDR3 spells CASSGSRGAYTGELFF. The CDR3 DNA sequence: TGTGCCAGCAGCGGTAGTCGGGGGGCGTACACCGGGGAGCTGTTTTTT.

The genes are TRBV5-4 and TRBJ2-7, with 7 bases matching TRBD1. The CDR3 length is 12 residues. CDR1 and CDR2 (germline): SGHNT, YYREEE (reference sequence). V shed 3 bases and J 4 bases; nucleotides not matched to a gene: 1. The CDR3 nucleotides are TGTGCCAGCAGCTCGGACAGGTACGAGCAGTACTTC. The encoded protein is CASSSDRYEQYF.

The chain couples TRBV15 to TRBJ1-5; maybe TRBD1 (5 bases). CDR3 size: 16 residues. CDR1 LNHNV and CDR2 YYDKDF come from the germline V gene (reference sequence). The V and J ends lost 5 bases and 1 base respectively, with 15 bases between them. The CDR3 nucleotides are TGTGCCACCAGCCCGGGGGTGGGGGAAAGCAATCAGCCCCAGCATTTT. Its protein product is CATSPGVGESNQPQHF.

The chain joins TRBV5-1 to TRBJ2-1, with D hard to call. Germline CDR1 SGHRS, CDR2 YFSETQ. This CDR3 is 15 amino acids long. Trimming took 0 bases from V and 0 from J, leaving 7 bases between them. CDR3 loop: CASSLVLSSYNEQFF. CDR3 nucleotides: TGCGCCAGCAGCTTGGTATTGAGCTCCTACAATGAGCAGTTCTTC.

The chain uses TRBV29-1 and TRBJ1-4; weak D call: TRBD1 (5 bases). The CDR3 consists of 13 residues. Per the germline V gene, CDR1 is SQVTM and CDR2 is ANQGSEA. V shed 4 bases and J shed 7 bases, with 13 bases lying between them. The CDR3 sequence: CSVAGTGGEKLFF. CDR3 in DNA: TGCAGCGTTGCGGGGACTGGAGGTGAAAAACTGTTTTTT. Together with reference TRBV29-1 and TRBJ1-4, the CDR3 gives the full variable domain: SAVISQKPSRDICQRGTSLTIQCQVDSQVTMMFWYRQQPGQSLTLIATANQGSEATYESGFVIDKFPISRPNLTFSTLTVSNMSPEDSSIYLCSVAGTGGEKLFFGSGTQLSVL.

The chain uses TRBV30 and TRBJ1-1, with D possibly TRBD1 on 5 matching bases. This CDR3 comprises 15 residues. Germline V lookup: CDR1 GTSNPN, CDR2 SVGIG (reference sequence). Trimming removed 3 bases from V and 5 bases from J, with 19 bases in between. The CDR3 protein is CAWSRLGSSGTEAFF. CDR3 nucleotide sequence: TGTGCCTGGAGCCGCCTCGGATCCTCAGGGACTGAAGCTTTCTTT. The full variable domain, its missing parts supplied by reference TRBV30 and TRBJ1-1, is SQTIHQWPATLVQPVGSPLSLECTVEGTSNPNLYWYRQAAGRGLQLLFYSVGIGQISSEVPQNLSASRPQDRQFILSSKKLLLSDSGFYLCAWSRLGSSGTEAFFGQGTRLTVV.

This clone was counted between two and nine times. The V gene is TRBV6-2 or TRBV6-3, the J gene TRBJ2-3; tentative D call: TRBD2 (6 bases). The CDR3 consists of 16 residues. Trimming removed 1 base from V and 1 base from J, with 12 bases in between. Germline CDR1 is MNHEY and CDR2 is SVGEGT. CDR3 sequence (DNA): TGTGCCAGCAGTTACTTCCGGGGGACGGGCACAGATACGCAGTATTTT. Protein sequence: CASSYFRGTGTDTQYF.

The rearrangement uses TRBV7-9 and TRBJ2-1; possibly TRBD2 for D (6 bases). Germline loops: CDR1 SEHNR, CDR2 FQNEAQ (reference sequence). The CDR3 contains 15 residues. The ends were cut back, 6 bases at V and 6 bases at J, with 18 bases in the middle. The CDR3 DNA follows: TGTGCCAGCAGTTCCACCGGGGACTTTGGCAATGAGCAGTTCTTC. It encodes CASSSTGDFGNEQFF. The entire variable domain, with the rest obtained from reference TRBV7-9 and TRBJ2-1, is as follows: DTGVSQNPRHKITKRGQNVTFRCDPISEHNRLYWYRQTLGQGPEFLTYFQNEAQLEKSRLLSDRFSAERPKGSFSTLEIQRTEQGDSAMYLCASSSTGDFGNEQFFGPGTRLTVL.

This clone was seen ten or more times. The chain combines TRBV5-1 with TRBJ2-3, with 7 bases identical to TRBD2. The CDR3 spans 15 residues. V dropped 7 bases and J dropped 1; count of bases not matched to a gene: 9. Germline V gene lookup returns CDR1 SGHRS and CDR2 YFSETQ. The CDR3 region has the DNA TGCGCCAGCGGACTCAGCGGGGAGGGCACAGATACGCAGTATTTT. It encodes CASGLSGEGTDTQYF. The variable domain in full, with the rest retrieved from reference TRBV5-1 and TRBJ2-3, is KAGVTQTPRYLIKTRGQQVTLSCSPISGHRSVSWYQQTPGQGLQFLFEYFSETQRNKGNFPGRFSGRQFSNSRSEMNVSTLELGDSALYLCASGLSGEGTDTQYFGPGTRLTVL.

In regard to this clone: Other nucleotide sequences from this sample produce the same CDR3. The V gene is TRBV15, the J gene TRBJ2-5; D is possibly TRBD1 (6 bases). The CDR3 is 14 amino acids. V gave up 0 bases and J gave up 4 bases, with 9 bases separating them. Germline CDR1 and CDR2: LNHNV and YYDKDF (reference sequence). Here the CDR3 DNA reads TGTGCCACCAGCAGAGATCAGGGGAGAGAGACCCAGTACTTC. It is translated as CATSRDQGRETQYF.